This T cell receptor (beta chain) emerged from a study of CD8 T cells in ankylosing spondylitis. TCRdb re-called the 5' RACE reads through MiXCR, storing one row per CDR3 protein. The sample has more than 600,000 distinct CDR3 sequences; roughly 19% are singletons. Findings and limits, study-wide: Prior work had noted some motif variants in reactive arthritis blood and synovial fluid. About 8 highly homologous variants made up a TCR beta motif, and this motif appeared characteristic of ankylosing spondylitis blood.

A note on this clonotype: Its antigen is undetermined.

Germline trimming cut 1 base from V and 4 bases from J; bases unmatched to any gene: 11. There are 19 residues in the CDR3. The rearrangement uses TRBV12-3 or TRBV12-4 and TRBJ2-6, with 9 bases matching TRBD2. Sequencing was performed on blood, either unsorted or a sorted T cell fraction (not recorded which). The receptor comes from a male donor with ankylosing spondylitis. The CDR3 here is CASSLVGTSLPPGANVLTF. The CDR3 nucleotides are TGTGCCAGCAGTTTAGTTGGGACTAGCCTCCCGCCCGGGGCCAACGTCCTGACTTTC.